A selection of T cell receptor beta chains follows, all from one sample in a study of shared clonotypes between healthy human individuals. Profiled with immunoSEQ multiplex PCR; TCRdb holds only in-frame clones, not every one. Counted here are about 2 million clones, about 95% occurring once; the ten biggest clones make up about 1.1%. The sequencing sample was made of naive CD8+ T cells sorted from blood. Receptors were obtained from a man between 18 and 29 years old in good health. Each CDR3 is given with its conserved first and last residue. Each record gives: J gene, V gene, CDR3 protein.

J gene: TRBJ2-1; V gene: TRBV4-1; CDR3 protein: CASSQVAYSYNEQFF
J gene: TRBJ2-7; V gene: TRBV4-3; CDR3 protein: CASSQTAADSYEQYF
J gene: .; V gene: TRBV10-3; CDR3 protein: CAISPTGYDEQYF
J gene: TRBJ2-3; V gene: TRBV7-2; CDR3 protein: CASSNGQGTDTQYF
J gene: TRBJ1-1; V gene: TRBV5-8; CDR3 protein: CASSWGFTEAFF
J gene: TRBJ2-2; V gene: TRBV7-3; CDR3 protein: CASSLMEGTGELFF
J gene: TRBJ2-6; V gene: TRBV9; CDR3 protein: CASSGRLGANVLTF
J gene: TRBJ2-7; V gene: TRBV27; CDR3 protein: CASSYRDSYEQYF
J gene: TRBJ1-2; V gene: TRBV27; CDR3 protein: CASSFFRRGAGSYGYTF
J gene: TRBJ2-5; V gene: TRBV30; CDR3 protein: CAWSWFSTETQYF
J gene: TRBJ2-7; V gene: TRBV11-3; CDR3 protein: CASSLGTSGAQYF
J gene: TRBJ1-1; V gene: TRBV4-1; CDR3 protein: CASSQYDREGTEAFF
J gene: TRBJ2-7; V gene: TRBV11-2; CDR3 protein: CASSTGPGGPYEQYF
J gene: TRBJ2-5; V gene: TRBV27; CDR3 protein: CASSLAGMLGETQYF
J gene: TRBJ1-3; V gene: TRBV5-1; CDR3 protein: CASSDRKAGNTIYF
J gene: TRBJ2-7; V gene: TRBV27; CDR3 protein: CASSSRDSGSTYEQYF
J gene: TRBJ2-7; V gene: TRBV9; CDR3 protein: CASSTPGQGYEQYF
J gene: TRBJ1-6; V gene: TRBV6-1; CDR3 protein: CASLRGYNSPLHF
J gene: TRBJ2-5; V gene: TRBV4-1; CDR3 protein: CASSQALLQETQYF
J gene: TRBJ2-3; V gene: TRBV7-6; CDR3 protein: CASSPDGSSTDTQYF
J gene: TRBJ2-7; V gene: TRBV4-1; CDR3 protein: CASSPGTLGTGGEQYF
J gene: TRBJ1-1; V gene: TRBV28; CDR3 protein: CASSLRRYGDTEAFF